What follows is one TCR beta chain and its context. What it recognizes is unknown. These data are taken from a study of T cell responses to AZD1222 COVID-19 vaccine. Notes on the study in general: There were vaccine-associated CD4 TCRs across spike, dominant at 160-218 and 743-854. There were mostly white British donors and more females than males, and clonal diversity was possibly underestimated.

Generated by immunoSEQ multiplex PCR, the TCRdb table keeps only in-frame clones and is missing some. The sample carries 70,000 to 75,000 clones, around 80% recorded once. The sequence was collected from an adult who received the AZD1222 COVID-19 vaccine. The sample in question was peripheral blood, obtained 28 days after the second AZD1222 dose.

As DNA, the CDR3 is TGTGCCAGCAGTTCCGCGGCCCCGCGATTCACAGATACGCAGTATTTT. It yields the protein CASSSAAPRFTDTQYF. V and J are TRBV27 and TRBJ2-3; D is unclear. Per the germline V gene, CDR1 is MNHEY and CDR2 is SMNVEV (reference sequence). V was shortened by 4 bases and J by 2 bases, with 16 bases between the two germline ends. This CDR3 spans 16 amino acids.